This T cell receptor (beta chain) emerged from a study of beta chain features in type 1 diabetes. General observations from the study: At VDJ recombination sites, type 1 diabetes patients had fewer insertions and more deleted nucleotides.

Reverse transcription of all isolated RNA meant that expressed TCRB transcripts were sequenced. Approximately 3.9 million reads per sample were averaged for naive, central memory and regulatory samples. Clones were sequenced by immunoSEQ multiplex PCR, and TCRdb holds only the in-frame ones, with some missing. The profile covers about 320,000 clones, with around 15% appearing a single time and 6.7% taken by the ten largest. This CDR3 comprises 15 residues. The germline V gene encodes CDR1 SGHTA and CDR2 FQGNSA. The V end was cut by 1 base, the J end by 3 bases, with 12 bases between. Populations isolated by sorting all had purity greater than 95%. This clone was counted between two and nine times. The antigen remains undetermined.

This receptor was taken from a man younger than 45 in good health. Source material: central memory CD4+ T cells from blood. The chain has TRBV7-2 and TRBJ2-5; D might be TRBD1 or TRBD2, each matching 5 bases. The CDR3 bases are TGTGCCAGCAGCTTAGGAGGACTGACAGAAGAGACCCAGTACTTC. Translation gives CASSLGGLTEETQYF. Based on the CDR3 plus reference TRBV7-2 and TRBJ2-5, the full variable domain is GAGVSQSPSNKVTEKGKDVELRCDPISGHTALYWYRQSLGQGLEFLIYFQGNSAPDKSGLPSDRFSAERTGGSVSTLTIQRTQQEDSAVYLCASSLGGLTEETQYFGPGTRLLVL.